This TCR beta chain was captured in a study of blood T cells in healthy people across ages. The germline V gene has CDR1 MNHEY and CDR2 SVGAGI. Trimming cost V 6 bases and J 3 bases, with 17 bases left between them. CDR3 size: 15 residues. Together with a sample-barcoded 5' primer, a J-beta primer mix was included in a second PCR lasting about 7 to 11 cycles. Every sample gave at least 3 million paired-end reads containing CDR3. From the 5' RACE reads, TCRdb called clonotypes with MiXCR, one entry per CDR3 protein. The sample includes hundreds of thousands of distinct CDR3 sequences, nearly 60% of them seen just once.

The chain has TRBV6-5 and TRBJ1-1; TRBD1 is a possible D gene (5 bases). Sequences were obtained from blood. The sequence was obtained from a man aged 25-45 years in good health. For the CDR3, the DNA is TGTGCCAGCAGAAGAATCAGGGAGGGAGACACTGAAGCTTTCTTT. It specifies CASRRIREGDTEAFF.